This T cell receptor (beta chain) was found in a study of response to subunit inactivated influenza vaccine. Germline lookup yields CDR1 SGHTA and CDR2 FQGTGA. The V segment lost 1 base and the J segment 2 bases; nucleotides outside the gene matches: 8. CDR3 length equals 19 residues. MiXCR, applied by TCRdb to the RT-PCR reads, yields one record per CDR3 protein. The sample consists of hundreds of thousands of distinct CDR3 sequences, 11% of them appearing once. This same sample was also part of a study on T cells expressing NK-cell markers. That study adds: Template switching by 5'RACE with UMIs generated the TCR beta cDNA. Researchers report these clonotypes also headed the CD3+CD56-NKG2C+ fraction in four donors.

V usage is TRBV7-3 and J usage is TRBJ2-3; 14 bases line up with TRBD2. The receptor comes from a man in his fifties who received an inactivated influenza vaccine. The specimen was PBMCs from blood, collected on the day of vaccination. CDR3 nucleotide sequence: TGTGCCAGCAGCTTAATAGGGACTAGCGGGAGTAATCCCACAGATACGCAGTATTTT. Its translation: CASSLIGTSGSNPTDTQYF. The full variable domain, with the rest looked up from reference TRBV7-3 and TRBJ2-3, is GAGVSQTPSNKVTEKGKYVELRCDPISGHTALYWYRQSLGQGPEFLIYFQGTGAADDSGLPNDRFFAVRPEGSVSTLKIQRTERGDSAVYLCASSLIGTSGSNPTDTQYFGPGTRLTVL.